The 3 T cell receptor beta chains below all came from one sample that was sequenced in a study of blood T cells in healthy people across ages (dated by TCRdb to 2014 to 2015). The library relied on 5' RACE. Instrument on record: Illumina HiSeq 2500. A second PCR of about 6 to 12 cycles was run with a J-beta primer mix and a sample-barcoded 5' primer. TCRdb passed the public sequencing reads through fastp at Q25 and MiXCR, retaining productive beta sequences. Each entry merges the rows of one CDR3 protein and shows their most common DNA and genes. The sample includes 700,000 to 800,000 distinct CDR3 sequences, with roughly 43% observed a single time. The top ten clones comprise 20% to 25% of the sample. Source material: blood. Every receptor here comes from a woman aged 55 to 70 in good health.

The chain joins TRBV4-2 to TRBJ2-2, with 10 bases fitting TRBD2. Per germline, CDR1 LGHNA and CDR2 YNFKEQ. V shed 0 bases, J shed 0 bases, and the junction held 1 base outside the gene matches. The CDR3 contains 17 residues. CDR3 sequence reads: CASSQEGLASNTGELFF. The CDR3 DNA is TGTGCCAGCAGCCAAGAGGGACTAGCGTCGAACACCGGGGAGCTGTTTTTT.

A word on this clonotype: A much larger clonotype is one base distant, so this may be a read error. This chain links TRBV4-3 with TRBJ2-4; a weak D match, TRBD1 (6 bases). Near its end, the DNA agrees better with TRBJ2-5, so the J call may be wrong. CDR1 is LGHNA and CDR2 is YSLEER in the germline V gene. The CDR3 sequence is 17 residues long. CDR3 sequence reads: CASSQGGPRKGPETQYF. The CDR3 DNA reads TGCGCCAGCAGCCAAGGGGGGCCGAGGAAGGGCCCAGAGACCCAGTACTTC.

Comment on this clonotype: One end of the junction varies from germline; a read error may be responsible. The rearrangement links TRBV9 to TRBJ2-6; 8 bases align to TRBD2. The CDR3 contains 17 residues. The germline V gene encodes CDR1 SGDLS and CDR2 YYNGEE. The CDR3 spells CTSSPRRGDSGANVLTF. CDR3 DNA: TGTACCAGCAGCCCCCGGCGGGGGGACTCTGGGGCCAACGTCCTGACTTTC.